Listed here are 20 T cell receptor beta chains from one sample, sequenced in a study of cytomegalovirus exposure and HLA in healthy donors. The PCR had 60 Vbeta and 13 Jbeta primers. Profiling relied on immunoSEQ multiplex PCR, and the TCRdb table lists in-frame clones only, not all of them. The profile shows around 130,000 clones, about 83% of them singletons. Input material: PBMCs. Every receptor here comes from a girl aged 2 to 9 in good health and CMV-seronegative.

This clone was counted once. The chain couples TRBV6-1 to TRBJ1-4, with a tentative D call TRBD1 (6 bases). V dropped 5 bases and J dropped 8 bases, with 15 bases sitting between them. Germline values: CDR1 MNHNS, CDR2 SASEGT. The CDR3 totals 14 residues. The CDR3 spells CASSSGGAGEKLFF. The CDR3 nucleotides are TGTGCCAGCAGTTCCGGGGGGGCAGGGGAAAAACTGTTTTTT.

The J gene is TRBJ2-1, the V gene TRBV18; D is unclear. The CDR3 sequence is 17 residues long. V lost 2 bases and J lost 0, with 14 bases in between. Germline assignment: CDR1 KGHSH and CDR2 LQKENI. The CDR3 protein is CASSPVRAVSSYNEQFF. In nucleotides, the CDR3 is TGTGCCAGCTCACCAGTCCGCGCGGTAAGCTCCTACAATGAGCAGTTCTTC.

The rearrangement uses TRBV13 and TRBJ2-7; TRBD1 aligns across 9 bases. Looked up from germline, CDR1 is PRHDT and CDR2 is FYEKMQ (reference sequence). This CDR3 contains 15 residues. V lost 1 base, J lost 0 bases, and 1 base stayed unmatched. CDR3 in DNA: TGTGCCAGCAGCTTAGCGGGACAGGGCTCCTACGAGCAGTACTTC. Translated: CASSLAGQGSYEQYF.

The rearrangement links TRBV13 to TRBJ1-1, with D possibly being TRBD1 (6 bases). The CDR3 loop spans 14 amino acids. Per germline, CDR1 PRHDT and CDR2 FYEKMQ (reference sequence). The V end was cut by 5 bases, the J end by 8 bases, with 18 bases between. CDR3 region: CASSPRDTLEEAFF. The CDR3 region has the DNA TGTGCCAGCAGCCCCAGGGACACCCTGGAGGAAGCTTTCTTT.

The rearrangement links TRBV11-2 to TRBJ2-6; D remains ambiguous. The CDR3 contains 15 residues. The V gene's germline CDR1 is SGHAT and CDR2 FQNNGV. V gave up 5 bases and J gave up 3 bases, with 11 bases separating them. The CDR3 region is CASSTRLLGANVLTF. CDR3 nucleotides: TGTGCCAGCAGCACACGATTGCTTGGGGCCAACGTCCTGACTTTC.

This clone has only one observation. In nucleotides, the CDR3 is TGCAGCGTTGAAGTTTGGGGGGAATGGCCCAAAAAAGCTTTCTTT. Protein product: CSVEVWGEWPKKAFF. V and J are TRBV29-1 and TRBJ1-1; D perhaps matches TRBD1 (5 bases). The V gene lost 1 base and the J gene lost 9 bases, with 21 bases spanning the gap. Germline values: CDR1 SQVTM, CDR2 ANQGSEA. This CDR3 has 15 residues.

The rearrangement joins TRBV7-2 to TRBJ2-4; possible D gene TRBD2, 6 bases. Germline lookup yields CDR1 SGHTA and CDR2 FQGNSA. This CDR3 has 15 amino acids. The V end lost 5 bases, the J end lost 4 bases, and 15 bases lay between the germline ends. CDR3 amino acids: CASSTGSGGKNIQYF. In DNA form, the CDR3 reads TGTGCCAGCAGCACCGGGAGCGGAGGGAAAAACATTCAGTACTTC.

In this sample, this clone turned up a few times. This chain joins TRBV7-9 and TRBJ2-7, with 10 bases fitting TRBD1. CDR1 and CDR2 from the germline V gene are SEHNR and FQNEAQ (reference sequence). J lost 4 bases, V lost 2 bases, and 5 bases had no gene match. This CDR3 is 15 amino acids long. The CDR3: CASSLPGTGAYEQYF. CDR3 in DNA: TGTGCCAGCAGCTTACCCGGGACAGGGGCGTACGAGCAGTACTTC.

V gene TRBV5-1 combines with J gene TRBJ2-5, with 7 bases identical to TRBD1. CDR3 length: 14 residues. Trimming removed 4 bases from V and 2 bases from J; junction bases left unmatched: 5. Germline V gene data show CDR1 as SGHRS and CDR2 as YFSETQ. Here the CDR3 DNA reads TGCGCCAGCAGCCAAGGGACAGATCAAGAGACCCAGTACTTC. Translating it yields CASSQGTDQETQYF.

The genes are TRBV6-6 and TRBJ2-7, with D tentatively TRBD1 (5 bases). Germline V CDR1 and CDR2: MNHNY, SVGAGI (reference sequence). The CDR3 contains 12 residues. The V end was cut by 9 bases, the J end by 4 bases, with 13 bases between. The CDR3 DNA follows: TGTGCCAGTTTAACTCAGGGATACGAGCAGTACTTC. Protein product: CASLTQGYEQYF.

The chain uses TRBV30 and TRBJ1-2; unclear D gene. V lost 0 bases and J lost 4, with 6 bases in between. Germline-derived CDR1 and CDR2 are GTSNPN and SVGIG (reference sequence). The CDR3 is 12 residues long. In nucleotides, the CDR3 is TGTGCCTGGAGTGTACGCAGCTATGGCTACACCTTC. Translating it yields CAWSVRSYGYTF.

In DNA, the CDR3 is TGTGCCACCAGCAGAGGGGGACAGGGATCCGGAAACACCATATATTTT. This sequence encodes CATSRGGQGSGNTIYF. The chain carries TRBV15 and TRBJ1-3; 9 positions agree with TRBD1. Trimming took 1 base from V and 4 from J; bases not matched to a gene: 5. This CDR3 comprises 16 residues. In germline, CDR1 is LNHNV, CDR2 YYDKDF (reference sequence).

The V gene is TRBV29-1, the J gene TRBJ1-2, with D possibly being TRBD1 (5 bases). This CDR3 has 14 amino acids. CDR1 is SQVTM and CDR2 is ANQGSEA in the germline V gene. V was shortened by 6 bases and J by 3 bases, with 17 bases between the two germline ends. The CDR3 region is CSVASGGIDYGYTF. CDR3 nucleotide sequence: TGCAGCGTCGCCTCCGGGGGAATAGACTATGGCTACACCTTC.

In nucleotides, the CDR3 is TGTGCCAGCAGTAACCCGACAGGGAGGAATGAGCAGTTCTTC. Residues: CASSNPTGRNEQFF. The chain uses TRBV5-4 and TRBJ2-1; a weak D match, TRBD1 (7 bases). In germline, CDR1 is SGHNT, CDR2 YYREEE (reference sequence). Trimming took off 5 bases at V and 7 bases at J, with 16 bases between the two ends. This CDR3 contains 14 residues.

V is TRBV11-2 and J is TRBJ1-2; D ambiguous. CDR3 length: 14 residues. In germline, CDR1 is SGHAT, CDR2 FQNNGV. Trimming took off 0 bases at V and 3 bases at J, with 8 bases between the two ends. The CDR3: CASSLDGQDYGYTF. The CDR3 DNA is TGTGCCAGCAGCTTAGATGGCCAGGACTATGGCTACACCTTC.

The sample holds one count of this clone. The J gene is TRBJ2-5, the V gene TRBV5-1; the match to TRBD1 covers 7 bases. The DNA end favors TRBJ2-7, so the J call may be wrong. This CDR3 has 13 residues. CDR1 and CDR2 (germline): SGHRS, YFSETQ. The CDR3 DNA is TGCGCCAGCAGCCCGGGACAGACCTACGAGCAGTACTTC. Its translation is CASSPGQTYEQYF.

The J gene is TRBJ1-1, the V gene TRBV30; D is unresolved. The V end lost 1 base, the J end lost 11 bases, and 11 bases lay between the germline ends. The CDR3 covers 11 residues. The germline CDR1 and CDR2 sequences are GTSNPN and SVGIG (reference sequence). CDR3 loop: CAWSGAWNAFF. The CDR3 DNA reads TGTGCCTGGAGTGGGGCGTGGAACGCTTTCTTT.

The chain has TRBV27 and TRBJ2-7; 8 nucleotides match TRBD2. In germline, CDR1 is MNHEY, CDR2 SMNVEV (reference sequence). J lost 6 bases, V lost 2 bases, and 6 bases had no gene match. CDR3 size: 14 residues. The CDR3 sequence: CASSLNGGAAEQYF. CDR3 DNA: TGTGCCAGCAGTTTAAACGGGGGGGCGGCCGAGCAGTACTTC.

The J gene is TRBJ1-1, the V gene TRBV28; D unclear. This CDR3 has 12 amino acids. V lost 3 bases, J lost 4 bases, and 6 bases lay in between. Germline CDR1 is MDHEN and CDR2 is SYDVKM. The CDR3 sequence: CASSLRITEAFF. CDR3 nucleotide sequence: TGTGCCAGCAGTTTGAGGATCACTGAAGCTTTCTTT.

This clone was seen a few times. The V call is TRBV29-1, the J call TRBJ2-7, with a possible D match to TRBD1 (6 bases). CDR3 size: 14 residues. The germline V gene has CDR1 SQVTM and CDR2 ANQGSEA. V shed 5 bases and J shed 4 bases, with 18 bases lying between them. In DNA form, the CDR3 reads TGCAGCGTTAAAGGGGGAGTAGGGGGTTACGAGCAGTACTTC. This sequence encodes CSVKGGVGGYEQYF.